This T cell receptor (beta chain) stems from a study of T cell responses to AZD1222 COVID-19 vaccine. The analysis combined second doses at about 4 or about 12 weeks. The study's findings and limits: Regions 160-218 and 743-854 held dominance among vaccine-associated CD4 TCRs, which spanned spike. The breadth and depth of Spike-specific TCRs increased once two AZD1222 doses had been given.

The CDR3 sequence is 13 residues long. The germline V gene has CDR1 LNHDA and CDR2 SQIVND (reference sequence). Between the trimmed V and J ends, which lost 7 bases and 5 bases, there was a span of 14 bases. A remark on this clone: Its antigen is not known.

The table came from immunoSEQ multiplex PCR; TCRdb's copy has only in-frame clones and leaves some out. Among roughly 150,000 clones, about nine tenths were seen once, and the ten largest hold about 6%. The sequencing used peripheral blood, collected 28 days after the second AZD1222 dose. This receptor was obtained from an adult who received the AZD1222 COVID-19 vaccine. The rearrangement joins TRBV19 to TRBJ1-1; no firm D call. The CDR3 loop reads CASTFEFVTEAFF. CDR3 DNA: TGTGCCAGTACCTTTGAATTCGTTACTGAAGCTTTCTTT.